Presented here are 8 T cell receptor beta chains from one specimen sequenced in a study of cytomegalovirus exposure and HLA in healthy donors. PCR involved 60 Vbeta and 13 Jbeta primers. Produced via immunoSEQ multiplex PCR; TCRdb's table is partial and in-frame only. The sample has fewer than 300,000 clones; about four fifths are singletons. Sequencing was done on a sample of PBMCs. The source is a girl aged 2 to 9 in good health and CMV-seronegative.

The count of this clone is one. The chain carries TRBV28 and TRBJ2-7; 8 positions agree with TRBD1. Germline-derived CDR1 and CDR2 are MDHEN and SYDVKM. With 4 bases clipped from V and 2 bases from J, the junction kept 10 bases outside the gene matches. The CDR3 runs 16 residues. CDR3 nucleotides: TGTGCCAGCAGTTCCACCCGACAGGGGCCCACCTACGAGCAGTACTTC. Protein product: CASSSTRQGPTYEQYF.

This chain uses TRBV27 with TRBJ1-1; D not resolved. CDR3 size: 12 residues. CDR1 is MNHEY and CDR2 is SMNVEV in the germline V gene (reference sequence). Trimming left V 7 bases short and J 4 bases short, with 10 bases between. The CDR3 here is CASMRGGTEAFF. CDR3 DNA sequence: TGTGCCAGCATGCGGGGAGGCACTGAAGCTTTCTTT.

The chain couples TRBV27 to TRBJ2-3, with D tentatively TRBD2 (6 bases). The V gene lost 3 bases and the J gene lost 0 bases, with 13 bases spanning the gap. Germline V lookup: CDR1 MNHEY, CDR2 SMNVEV (reference sequence). The CDR3 loop spans 16 amino acids. CDR3 nucleotide sequence: TGTGCCAGCAGTTTTCGGGTAGCGGTTAGCACAGATACGCAGTATTTT. This codes for CASSFRVAVSTDTQYF.

This clone was observed a handful of times. The chain employs TRBV4-1 and TRBJ2-7; D remains ambiguous. The CDR3 runs to 14 residues. V shed 3 bases and J shed 3 bases, with 12 bases lying between them. Germline V gene lookup returns CDR1 MGHRA and CDR2 YSYEKL. This CDR3 reads CASSQLERGYEQYF. The CDR3 bases are TGCGCCAGCAGCCAGCTCGAAAGAGGCTACGAGCAGTACTTC.

This clone was seen a few times. V usage is TRBV25-1 and J usage is TRBJ1-5, with a weak D call TRBD1 (6 bases). Trimming took off 4 bases at V and 2 bases at J, with 15 bases between the two ends. The CDR3 is 16 amino acids. Germline V gene sequence: CDR1 MGHDK, CDR2 SYGVNS. The CDR3 loop is CASSGRGHQGNQPQHF. The CDR3 bases are TGTGCCAGCAGTGGCAGGGGCCACCAGGGCAATCAGCCCCAGCATTTT.

V is TRBV19 and J is TRBJ1-6; D may be TRBD1 (6 bases). CDR1 LNHDA and CDR2 SQIVND come from the germline V gene (reference sequence). V lost 6 bases and J lost 6, with 18 bases in between. The CDR3 loop spans 16 amino acids. This CDR3 reads CASRSDSLYVNSPLHF. In DNA, the CDR3 is TGTGCCAGTAGATCGGACAGTTTATACGTTAATTCACCCCTCCACTTT.

The CDR3 DNA reads TGTGCCAGTAGTATAGGGTATTTCGACAGCCCATTACCGGCCCAGCATTTT. This gives the protein CASSIGYFDSPLPAQHF. V is TRBV19 and J is TRBJ1-5; maybe TRBD1 (5 bases). This CDR3 region has 17 residues. The V and J ends lost 1 base and 11 bases respectively, with 24 bases between them. CDR1 is LNHDA and CDR2 is SQIVND in the germline V gene (reference sequence).

The chain recombines TRBV19 with TRBJ1-2, with D perhaps TRBD1 (5 bases). V was pared by 5 bases and J by 2 bases, with 15 bases between. This CDR3 has 15 amino acids. CDR1 LNHDA and CDR2 SQIVND come from the germline V gene (reference sequence). CDR3 sequence: CASSVKTASNYGYTF. The DNA for the CDR3 is TGTGCCAGTAGTGTCAAGACAGCTTCGAACTATGGCTACACCTTC.